This T cell receptor (beta chain) appears in the sequencing data of a study of monozygotic twins with inflammatory bowel disease (dated by TCRdb to the late 2010s). For the wider study: The complete study included about 28 monozygotic twin pairs: 19 IBD-discordant Danish pairs and nine German pairs, of which four were IBD-concordant and five were IBD-discordant. Disease-associated traits were sought mainly through comparisons between IBD patients and their genetically identical healthy co-twins within discordant pairs. Each individual had, on average, about 151 000 unique TCRalpha sequences and 181 000 unique TCRbeta sequences available for analysis.

A roughly 2.7 ml peripheral blood sample was drawn into PAXgene tubes per donor and stored at -80°C. Without T cell sorting, total RNA was isolated from whole blood using the PAXgene blood miRNA kit on an automated QIAcube. Peripheral blood from monozygotic twin pairs who were concordant or discordant for inflammatory bowel disease underwent deep TCRalpha and TCRbeta repertoire profiling using unique molecular barcoding. Smoking habits were recorded for all twin pairs, and each individual was classified as a current, former or never smoker. Library preparation was by 5' RACE. For each TCR library, around 4,000 ng of total RNA was used. cDNA was synthesized with SMARTScribe reverse transcriptase in eight separate reactions per sample. During cDNA synthesis, template switching was used to introduce unique molecular identifiers that contained a 6-nucleotide sample barcode. Amplification of TCRalpha and TCRbeta cDNA involved two nested PCRs of approximately 16 and 10 cycles, and each PCR was followed by bead purification. Before amplification, the cDNA was treated with uracil DNA-glycosylase and purified using the QIAquick PCR purification kit. The second PCR added Illumina TruSeq-compatible adapters along with sample-specific barcodes. TapeStation and Qubit were used to check library quality and concentration, and around 5.3 ng of each library was pooled. Sequencing of pooled libraries was carried out on an Illumina HiSeq2500 single-index Rapid Run using 2 x 100 bp reads and custom sequencing primers. In the authors' own workflow: UMI-based consensus assembly with MiGEC version 1.2.6 was used to correct PCR and sequencing errors. V(D)J alignment, clonotype assembly and CDR3 extraction were performed with MiXCR version 2.1.1. To normalise gene usage, clonotype sharing and MAIT/NKT TCR abundance, the top 1000, 10 000 and 20 000 clonotypes in each sample were analysed. Diversity was computed as the inverse Simpson index with the vegan R package after downsampling to 27 000 UMIs. Paired Mann-Whitney U tests on discordant twin pairs were used, with Benjamini-Hochberg multiple-testing correction. Through TCRdb reprocessing, the reads give one entry per CDR3 protein sequence; DNA is omitted. The V and J calls shown here were made by TCRdb, not taken from the authors' results. The record for this sample contains around 380,000 distinct CDR3 sequences. 2% to 2.5% of the sample comes from the top ten.

General conclusions and limits of the study: Repertoire similarity did not differ between concordant and discordant twins, possibly due to limited statistical power. Distinction between different T cell subtypes could not be achieved in the analysis. Background noise and inter-individual variability may have been introduced into the repertoires by the differing immunosuppressive treatments among patients. IBD patients shared fewer clonotypes with other individuals than healthy twins did, most markedly in patients showing signs of disease activity. TCRbeta repertoire diversity, by inverse Simpson index, was decreased in IBD patients compared with their healthy co-twins. The results gave no support for a single strong signal or clonotype linked to IBD.

Remarks on this clonotype: There is no known antigen for this receptor.

The cysteine opens and the phenylalanine closes a CDR3 of 15 amino acids. There is no recorded DNA. Via the germline V gene, CDR1 is SGHVS and CDR2 FQNEAQ. The rearrangement combines TRBV7-8 with TRBJ2-1; with no DNA, the TCRdb D assignment of TRBD1 cannot be verified. The sequencing sample was made of blood. The TCR sequence derives from a human donor with ulcerative colitis or Crohn's disease, or a healthy co-twin of an affected twin (not recorded which). CDR3 region: CASSSQDRRANEQFF. Full variable domain (CDR3 extended with the reference TRBV7-8 and TRBJ2-1 proteins): GAGVSQSPRYKVAKRGQDVALRCDPISGHVSLFWYQQALGQGPEFLTYFQNEAQLDKSGLPSDRFFAERPEGSVSTLKIQRTQQEDSAVYLCASSSQDRRANEQFFGPGTRLTVL.